The TCR beta chain described here comes from a study of breast tumors, draining lymph nodes, adjacent tissues (dated by TCRdb to 2015 to 2016). Regarding the study in general: In breast cancer patients, the study compared the TCR beta repertoires of tumor, adjacent nontumor tissue and axillary lymph nodes. The study was designed to assess the relationships and possible T-cell exchange between tumor, surrounding tissue and draining lymph node repertoires in human breast cancer. Broader findings and caveats from the paper: The conclusion that tumor T cells originate in lymph nodes was framed as consistent with a hypothesis rather than directly demonstrated. The data were considered consistent with the idea that most tumor T cells come from the lymph node and then expand in tumor tissue. Tumors showed preferential V and J gene usage, and their T-cell repertoire diversity fell below that of lymph nodes yet above that of nontumor tissue. In luminal-like breast cancer, tumor and nontumor tissue repertoires resembled each other significantly more than in basal-like breast cancer.

Sequencing used an Illumina HiSeq 2000. TCR beta chain libraries were generated through multiplex PCR amplification. High-throughput sequencing was used to analyze the amplified TCR beta chain products. TCRdb ran its own pipeline on the public reads, namely fastp trimming at Q25 and MiXCR clone calling, and kept in-frame beta chains. Duplicate CDR3 protein sequences are folded into a single record with the most common DNA and genes. The sample has 13,000 or so distinct CDR3 sequences on record, roughly 60% of them singletons. The ten largest clonotypes hold 45% to 55% of the sample. Adjacent samples were composed of nontumor breast tissue surrounding the tumor. From a lookup of the germline V gene (reference sequence), CDR1 and CDR2 are MNHEY and SMNVEV. The CDR3 starts with the cysteine, ends with the phenylalanine, and has 11 residues. The retained sequence is limited to the CDR3, 33 bases, with the frame set at the first base. The junction shows trimming of 7 bases on V and 4 bases on J, plus 8 bases between the germline ends.

At least ten counts were recorded for this clonotype. What this receptor recognizes is not known. Base qualities were left out, and no much larger clone turns up one base away. This TCR came from a female donor with breast cancer. Some clones in this sample may be carry-over from other donors' samples. The rearrangement joined TRBV27 to TRBJ2-7; the D gene cannot be named for sure. Material: tumor-adjacent breast tissue. The CDR3: CASTFGYEQYF. The nucleotides read TGTGCCAGCACTTTCGGGTACGAGCAGTACTTC.